This T cell receptor beta chain was obtained from a study of OX40 agonist ivuxolimab in advanced cancers. Study context: Ivuxolimab, which is an agonistic anti-OX40 (CD134) antibody, was administered to the patients. Having had anti-PD-1, anti-PD-L1 or anti-CTLA-4 therapy before was allowed, and around 39% had some. Points from the study as a whole: At 0.1 to 3.0 mg/kg, clonal expansion of CD4+ and CD8+ blood T cells had occurred by week 6.

Data came from immunoSEQ multiplex PCR; TCRdb stores just in-frame clones and leaves some out. The sample consists of tens of thousands of clones, over 75% of them appearing once. Remarks on this clone: Its antigen is currently unknown.

In germline, CDR1 is SGHRS, CDR2 YFSETQ. J lost 3 bases, V lost 7 bases, and 10 bases had no gene match. The CDR3 loop spans 15 amino acids. J is TRBJ2-1 and V is TRBV5-1, with 7 bases aligning to TRBD1. This receptor was identified in an adult with an advanced solid tumor such as melanoma, head and neck, liver or kidney cancer. This specimen was CD4+ or CD8+ T cells sorted from blood, taken in a trial of the OX40 agonist ivuxolimab. CDR3 residues: CASARGLADYNEQFF. The CDR3 DNA is TGCGCCAGCGCCAGGGGGTTGGCCGACTACAATGAGCAGTTCTTC.